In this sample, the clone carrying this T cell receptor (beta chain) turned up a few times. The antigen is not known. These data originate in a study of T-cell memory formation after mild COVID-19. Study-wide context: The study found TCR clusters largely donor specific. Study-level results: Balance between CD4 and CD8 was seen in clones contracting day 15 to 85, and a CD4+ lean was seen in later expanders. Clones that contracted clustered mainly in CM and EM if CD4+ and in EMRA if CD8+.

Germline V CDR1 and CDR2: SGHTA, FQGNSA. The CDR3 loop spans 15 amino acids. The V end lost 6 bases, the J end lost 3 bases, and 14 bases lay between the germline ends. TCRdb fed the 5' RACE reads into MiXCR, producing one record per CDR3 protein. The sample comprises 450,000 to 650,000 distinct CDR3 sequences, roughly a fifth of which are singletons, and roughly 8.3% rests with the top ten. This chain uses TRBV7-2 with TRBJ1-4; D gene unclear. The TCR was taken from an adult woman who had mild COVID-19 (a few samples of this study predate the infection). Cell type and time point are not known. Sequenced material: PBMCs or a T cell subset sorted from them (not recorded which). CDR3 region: CASRPSGSSNEKLFF. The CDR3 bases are TGTGCCAGCAGGCCTAGCGGGTCTTCTAATGAAAAACTGTTTTTT.